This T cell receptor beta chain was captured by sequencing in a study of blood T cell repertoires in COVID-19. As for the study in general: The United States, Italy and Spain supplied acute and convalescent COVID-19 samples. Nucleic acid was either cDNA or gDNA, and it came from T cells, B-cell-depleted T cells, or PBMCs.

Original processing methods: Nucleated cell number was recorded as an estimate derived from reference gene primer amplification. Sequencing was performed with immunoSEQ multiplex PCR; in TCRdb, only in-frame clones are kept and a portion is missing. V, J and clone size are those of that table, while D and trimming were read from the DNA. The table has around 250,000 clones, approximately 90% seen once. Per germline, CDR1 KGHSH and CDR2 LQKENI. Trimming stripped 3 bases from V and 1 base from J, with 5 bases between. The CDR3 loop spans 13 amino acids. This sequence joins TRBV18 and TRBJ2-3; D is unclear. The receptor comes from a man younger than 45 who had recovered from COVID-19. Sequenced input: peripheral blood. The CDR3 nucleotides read TGTGCCAGCTCACCGGGCGGCACAGATACGCAGTATTTT. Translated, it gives CASSPGGTDTQYF.